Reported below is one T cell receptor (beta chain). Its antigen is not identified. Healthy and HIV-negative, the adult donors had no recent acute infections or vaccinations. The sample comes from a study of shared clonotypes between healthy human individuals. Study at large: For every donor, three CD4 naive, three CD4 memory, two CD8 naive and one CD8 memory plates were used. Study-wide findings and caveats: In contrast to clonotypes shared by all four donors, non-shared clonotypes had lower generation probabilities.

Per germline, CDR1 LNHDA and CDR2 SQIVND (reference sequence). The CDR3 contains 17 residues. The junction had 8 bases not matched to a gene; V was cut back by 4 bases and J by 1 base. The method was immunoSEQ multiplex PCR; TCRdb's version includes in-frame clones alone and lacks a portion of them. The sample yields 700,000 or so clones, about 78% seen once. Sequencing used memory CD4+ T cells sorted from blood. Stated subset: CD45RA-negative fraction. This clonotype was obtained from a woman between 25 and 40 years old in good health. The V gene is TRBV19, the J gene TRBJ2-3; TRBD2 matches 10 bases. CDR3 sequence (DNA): TGTGCCAGTAGTAGGAGTCCCGGGACTAGCGGCACAGATACGCAGTATTTT. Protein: CASSRSPGTSGTDTQYF.